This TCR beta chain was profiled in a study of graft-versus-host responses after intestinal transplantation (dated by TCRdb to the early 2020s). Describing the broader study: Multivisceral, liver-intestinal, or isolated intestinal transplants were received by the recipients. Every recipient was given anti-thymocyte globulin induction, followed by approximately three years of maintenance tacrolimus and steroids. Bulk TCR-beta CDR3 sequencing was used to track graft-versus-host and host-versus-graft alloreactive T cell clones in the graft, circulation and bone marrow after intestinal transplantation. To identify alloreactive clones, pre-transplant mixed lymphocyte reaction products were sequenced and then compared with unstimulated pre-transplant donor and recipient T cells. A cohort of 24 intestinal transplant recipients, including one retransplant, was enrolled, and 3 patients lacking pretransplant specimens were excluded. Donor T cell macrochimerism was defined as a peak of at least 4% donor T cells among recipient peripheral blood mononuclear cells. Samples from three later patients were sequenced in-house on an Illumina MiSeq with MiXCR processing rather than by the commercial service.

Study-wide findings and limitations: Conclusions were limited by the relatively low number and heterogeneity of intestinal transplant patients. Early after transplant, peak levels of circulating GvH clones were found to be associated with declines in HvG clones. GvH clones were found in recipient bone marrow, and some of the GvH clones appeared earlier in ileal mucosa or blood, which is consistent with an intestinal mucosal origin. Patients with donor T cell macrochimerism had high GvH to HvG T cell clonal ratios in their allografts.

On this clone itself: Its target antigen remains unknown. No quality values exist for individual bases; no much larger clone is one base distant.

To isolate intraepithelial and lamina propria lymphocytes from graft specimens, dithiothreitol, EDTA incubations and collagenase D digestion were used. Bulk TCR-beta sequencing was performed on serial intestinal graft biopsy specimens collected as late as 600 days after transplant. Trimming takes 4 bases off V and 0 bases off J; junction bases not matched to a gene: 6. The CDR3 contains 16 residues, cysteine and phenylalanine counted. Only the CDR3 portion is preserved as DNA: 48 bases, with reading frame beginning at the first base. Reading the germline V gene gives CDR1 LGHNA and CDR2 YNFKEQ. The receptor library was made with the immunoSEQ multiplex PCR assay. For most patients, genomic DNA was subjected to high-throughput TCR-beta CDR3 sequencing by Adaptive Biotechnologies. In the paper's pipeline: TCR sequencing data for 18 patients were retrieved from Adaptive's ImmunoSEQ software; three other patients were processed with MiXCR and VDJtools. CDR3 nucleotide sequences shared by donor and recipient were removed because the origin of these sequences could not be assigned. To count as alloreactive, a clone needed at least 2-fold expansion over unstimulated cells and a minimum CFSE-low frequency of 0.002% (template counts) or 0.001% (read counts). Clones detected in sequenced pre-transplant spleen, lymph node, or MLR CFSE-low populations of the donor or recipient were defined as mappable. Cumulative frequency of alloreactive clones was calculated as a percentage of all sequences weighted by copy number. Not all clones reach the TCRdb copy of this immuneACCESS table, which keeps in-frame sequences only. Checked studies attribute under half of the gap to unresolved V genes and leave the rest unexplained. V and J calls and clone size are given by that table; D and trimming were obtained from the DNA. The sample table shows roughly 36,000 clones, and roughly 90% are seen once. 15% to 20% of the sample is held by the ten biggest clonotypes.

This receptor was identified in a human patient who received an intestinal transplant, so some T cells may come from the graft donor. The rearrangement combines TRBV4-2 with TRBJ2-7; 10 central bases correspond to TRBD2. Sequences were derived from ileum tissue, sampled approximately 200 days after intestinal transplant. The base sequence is TGTGCCAGCAGCCCTATAGCGGGGGGCATCTCCTACGAGCAGTACTTC. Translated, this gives CASSPIAGGISYEQYF.